The text below deals with one TCR beta chain. What it binds is unknown. These data come from a study of cytomegalovirus exposure and HLA in healthy donors. Use of 60 Vbeta and 13 Jbeta primers characterized the PCR. Profiled with immunoSEQ multiplex PCR; TCRdb holds only in-frame clones, not every one. In the table there are hundreds of thousands of clones, over 75% of which are singletons. Study results and caveats: A previous analysis found most TCR beta V segments productive roughly 90% or roughly 30% of the time. Other equally common chains were less clonally expanded than HLA-associated TCR beta chains, a later analysis showed. Reported results showed that the classifier diagnosed cytomegalovirus status with high specificity and sensitivity.

Healthy individuals who donated bone marrow served as the donors. The CDR3 sequence is 15 residues long. The V gene's germline CDR1 is SGHTA and CDR2 FQGNSA. Trimming stripped 0 bases from V and 0 bases from J, with 3 bases between. This TCR derives from a male donor in good health and CMV-seronegative. The sequenced sample was PBMCs. The chain uses TRBV7-2 and TRBJ2-6; D not resolved. The CDR3 reads CASSLASSGANVLTF. DNA for the CDR3: TGTGCCAGCAGCTTAGCGAGCTCTGGGGCCAACGTCCTGACTTTC.